The entry that follows covers one T cell receptor beta chain sequence. Authors' data handling: Amplifying reference gene primers gave estimates of nucleated cell counts. TCRdb keeps only in-frame clones here, not all; method: immunoSEQ multiplex PCR. D and trimming were read from the DNA, whereas the V and J calls and clone size are those reported in that table. The sample lists about 210,000 clones, about four fifths occurring once. The data stem from a study of blood T cell repertoires in COVID-19. Turning to the study itself: Sites across the United States, Italy and Spain contributed samples from acute and convalescent COVID-19. PBMCs, B-cell-depleted T cells, or T cells were the source of the cDNA or gDNA that made up the material.

This CDR3 contains 15 residues. Germline CDR1 and CDR2: SGHDT and YYEEEE. The J segment lost 0 bases and the V segment lost 6 bases, leaving 5 bases of the junction unmatched. The chain has TRBV5-6 and TRBJ2-1; TRBD2 agrees at 8 bases. Sample: peripheral blood. This TCR came from a woman aged 40 to 50 with acute or convalescent COVID-19. The CDR3 here is CASTKRGSSYNEQFF. DNA for the CDR3: TGTGCCAGCACGAAGCGGGGGAGCTCCTACAATGAGCAGTTCTTC.